This TCR beta chain was found in a study of response to subunit inactivated influenza vaccine. TCRdb fed the RT-PCR reads into MiXCR, producing one record per CDR3 protein. The sample records more than 700,000 distinct CDR3 sequences, 21% being singletons. This clonotype was counted at least ten times. The junction departs from the called germline gene at one end, perhaps through a read error. The CDR3 runs 14 residues. The sequence was obtained from a man aged 50-60 years who received an inactivated influenza vaccine. The chain uses TRBV12-3 or TRBV12-4 and TRBJ1-5; no clear D. The sample consisted of PBMCs from blood, taken around 5 days after vaccination. This chain's CDR3 is CASSLGPGNQPQHF. CDR3 DNA sequence: TGTGCCAGCAGCTTAGGTCCGGGAAATCAGCCCCAGCATTTT.